This TCR beta chain emerged from a study of T cell repertoires in cytomegalovirus infection. Trimming stripped 5 bases from V and 9 bases from J, with 17 bases between. The CDR3 spans 14 residues. TCRdb recomputed calls from the reads with MiXCR, one row per CDR3 protein. The table lists fewer than 900,000 distinct CDR3 sequences, about 29% of them singletons, with under 15% in the top ten. Remarks on this clonotype: Its antigen remains unknown.

The chain couples TRBV12-3 or TRBV12-4 to TRBJ1-5; the D is unclear. The source material was cultured CD8+ T cells from PBMCs, sampled from culture after CMV antigen stimulation. This TCR was sampled from a human donor in good health (CMV status not recorded). Some clones in this sample may be carry-over from other donors' samples. This CDR3 is CASSRHIIVWPQHF. CDR3 in DNA: TGTGCCAGCAGTCGTCACATTATTGTGTGGCCCCAGCATTTT.